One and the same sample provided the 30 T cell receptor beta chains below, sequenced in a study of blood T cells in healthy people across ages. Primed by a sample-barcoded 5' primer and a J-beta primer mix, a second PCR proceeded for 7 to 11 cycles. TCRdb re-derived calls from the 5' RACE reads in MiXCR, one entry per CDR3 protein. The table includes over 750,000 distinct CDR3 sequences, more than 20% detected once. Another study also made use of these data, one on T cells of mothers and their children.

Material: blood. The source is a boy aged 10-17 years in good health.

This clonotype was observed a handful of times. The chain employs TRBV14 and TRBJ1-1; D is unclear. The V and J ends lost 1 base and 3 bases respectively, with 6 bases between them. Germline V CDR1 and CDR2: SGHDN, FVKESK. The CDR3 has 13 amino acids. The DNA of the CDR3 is TGTGCCAGCAGCCAAGGGCTGTACACTGAAGCTTTCTTT. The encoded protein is CASSQGLYTEAFF.

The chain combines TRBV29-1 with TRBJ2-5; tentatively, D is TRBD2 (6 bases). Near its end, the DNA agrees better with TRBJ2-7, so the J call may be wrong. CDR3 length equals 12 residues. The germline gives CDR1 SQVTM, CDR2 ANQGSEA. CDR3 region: CSVERGEYEQYF. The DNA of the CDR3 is TGCAGCGTGGAGCGCGGGGAGTACGAGCAGTACTTC.

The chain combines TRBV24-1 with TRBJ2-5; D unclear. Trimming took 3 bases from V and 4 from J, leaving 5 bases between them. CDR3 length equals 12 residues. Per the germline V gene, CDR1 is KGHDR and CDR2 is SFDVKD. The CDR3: CATSDNAETQYF. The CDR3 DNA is TGTGCCACCAGTGATAACGCAGAGACCCAGTACTTC.

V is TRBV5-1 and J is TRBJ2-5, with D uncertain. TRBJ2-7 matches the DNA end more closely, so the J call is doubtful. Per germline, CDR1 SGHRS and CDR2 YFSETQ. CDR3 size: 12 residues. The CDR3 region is CASSSTPHEQYF. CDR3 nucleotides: TGCGCCAGCAGTTCGACGCCCCACGAGCAGTACTTC.

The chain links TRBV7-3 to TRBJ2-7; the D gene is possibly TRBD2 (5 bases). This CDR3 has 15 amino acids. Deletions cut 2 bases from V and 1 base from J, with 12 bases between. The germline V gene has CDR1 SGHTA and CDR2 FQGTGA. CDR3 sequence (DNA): TGTGCCAGCAGCTTATACGGAGGCCCTTCCTACGAGCAGTACTTC. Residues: CASSLYGGPSYEQYF. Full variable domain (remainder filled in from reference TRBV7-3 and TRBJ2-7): GAGVSQTPSNKVTEKGKYVELRCDPISGHTALYWYRQSLGQGPEFLIYFQGTGAADDSGLPNDRFFAVRPEGSVSTLKIQRTERGDSAVYLCASSLYGGPSYEQYFGPGTRLTVT.

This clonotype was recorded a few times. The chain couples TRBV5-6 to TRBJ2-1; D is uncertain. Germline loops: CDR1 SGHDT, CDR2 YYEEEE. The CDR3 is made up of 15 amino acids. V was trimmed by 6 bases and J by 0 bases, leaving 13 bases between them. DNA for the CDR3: TGTGCCAGCAACGTCGGGTGGAGCTCCTACAATGAGCAGTTCTTC. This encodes CASNVGWSSYNEQFF.

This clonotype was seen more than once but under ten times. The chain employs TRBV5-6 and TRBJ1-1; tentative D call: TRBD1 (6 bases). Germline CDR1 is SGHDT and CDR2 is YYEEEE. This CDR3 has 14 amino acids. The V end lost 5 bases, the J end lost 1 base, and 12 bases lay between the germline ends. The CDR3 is CASSHPGQNTEAFF. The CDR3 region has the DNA TGTGCCAGCAGTCATCCGGGACAGAACACTGAAGCTTTCTTT.

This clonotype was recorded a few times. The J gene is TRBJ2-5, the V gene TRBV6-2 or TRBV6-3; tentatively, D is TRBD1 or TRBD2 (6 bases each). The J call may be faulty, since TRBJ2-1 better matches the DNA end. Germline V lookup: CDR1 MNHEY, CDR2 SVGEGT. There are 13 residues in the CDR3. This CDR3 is CAHSGGRIHEQFF. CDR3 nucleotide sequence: TGTGCACACTCCGGGGGCCGTATCCATGAGCAGTTCTTC.

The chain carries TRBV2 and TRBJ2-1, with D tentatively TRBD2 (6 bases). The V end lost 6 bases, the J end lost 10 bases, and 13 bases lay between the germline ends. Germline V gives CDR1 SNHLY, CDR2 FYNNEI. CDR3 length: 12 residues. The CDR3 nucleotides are TGTGCCAGCAGGGGGCCGGGAGAGGAGCAGTTCTTC. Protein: CASRGPGEEQFF. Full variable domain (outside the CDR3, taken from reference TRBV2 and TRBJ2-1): EPEVTQTPSHQVTQMGQEVILRCVPISNHLYFYWYRQILGQKVEFLVSFYNNEISEKSEIFDDQFSVERPDGSNFTLKIRSTKLEDSAMYFCASRGPGEEQFFGPGTRLTVL.

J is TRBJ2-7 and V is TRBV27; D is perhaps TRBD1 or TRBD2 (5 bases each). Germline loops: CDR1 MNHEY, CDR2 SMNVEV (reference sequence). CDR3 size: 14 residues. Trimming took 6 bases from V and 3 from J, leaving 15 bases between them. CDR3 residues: CASRPGTLHYEQYF. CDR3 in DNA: TGTGCCAGCAGGCCCGGGACGCTACACTACGAGCAGTACTTC.

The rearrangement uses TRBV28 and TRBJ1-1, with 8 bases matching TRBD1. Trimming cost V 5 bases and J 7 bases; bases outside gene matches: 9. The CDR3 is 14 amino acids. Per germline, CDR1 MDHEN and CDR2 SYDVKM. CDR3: CASSPFLTGVEAFF. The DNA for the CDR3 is TGTGCCAGCAGTCCTTTTCTGACAGGGGTTGAAGCTTTCTTT.

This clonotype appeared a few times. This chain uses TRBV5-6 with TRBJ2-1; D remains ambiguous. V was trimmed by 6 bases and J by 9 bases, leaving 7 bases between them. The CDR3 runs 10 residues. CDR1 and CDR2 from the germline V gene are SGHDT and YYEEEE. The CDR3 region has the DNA TGTGCCAGCACTCCGGGTGAGCAGTTCTTC. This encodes CASTPGEQFF.

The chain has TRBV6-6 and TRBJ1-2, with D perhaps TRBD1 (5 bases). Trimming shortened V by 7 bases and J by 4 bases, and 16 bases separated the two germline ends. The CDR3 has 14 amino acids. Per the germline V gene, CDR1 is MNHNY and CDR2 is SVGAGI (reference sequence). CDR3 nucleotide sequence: TGTGCCAGCACCCCCTGGCAGGGAGGCTATGGCTACACCTTC. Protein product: CASTPWQGGYGYTF.

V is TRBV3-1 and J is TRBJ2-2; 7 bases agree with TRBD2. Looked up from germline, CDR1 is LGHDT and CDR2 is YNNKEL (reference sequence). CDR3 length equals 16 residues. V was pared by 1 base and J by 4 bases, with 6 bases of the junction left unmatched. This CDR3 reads CASSQAAGDVTGELFF. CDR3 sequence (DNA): TGTGCCAGCAGCCAAGCCGCGGGAGACGTCACCGGGGAGCTGTTTTTT. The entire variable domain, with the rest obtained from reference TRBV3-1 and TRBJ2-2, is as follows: DTAVSQTPKYLVTQMGNDKSIKCEQNLGHDTMYWYKQDSKKFLKIMFSYNNKELIINETVPNRFSPKSPDKAHLNLHINSLELGDSAVYFCASSQAAGDVTGELFFGEGSRLTVL.

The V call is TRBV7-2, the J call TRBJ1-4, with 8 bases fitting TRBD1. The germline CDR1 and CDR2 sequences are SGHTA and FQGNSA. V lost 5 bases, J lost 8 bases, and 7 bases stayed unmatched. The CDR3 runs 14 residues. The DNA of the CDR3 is TGTGCCAGCAGCCATGGACAGGGAAGGGAAAAACTGTTTTTT. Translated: CASSHGQGREKLFF.

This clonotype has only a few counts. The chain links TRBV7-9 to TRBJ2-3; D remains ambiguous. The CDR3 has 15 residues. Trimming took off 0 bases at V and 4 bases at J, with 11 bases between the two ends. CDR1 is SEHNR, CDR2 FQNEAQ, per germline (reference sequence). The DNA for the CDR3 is TGTGCCAGCAGCTTAGCGATTATGGGTGCAGATACGCAGTATTTT. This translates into CASSLAIMGADTQYF.

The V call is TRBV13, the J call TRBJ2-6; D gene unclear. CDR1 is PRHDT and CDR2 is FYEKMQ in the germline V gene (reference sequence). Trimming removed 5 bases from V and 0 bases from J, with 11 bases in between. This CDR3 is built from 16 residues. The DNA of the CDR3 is TGTGCCAGCAGCCCATCCGGCTACTCTGGGGCCAACGTCCTGACTTTC. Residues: CASSPSGYSGANVLTF. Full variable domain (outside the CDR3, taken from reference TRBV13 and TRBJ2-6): AAGVIQSPRHLIKEKRETATLKCYPIPRHDTVYWYQQGPGQDPQFLISFYEKMQSDKGSIPDRFSAQQFSDYHSELNMSSLELGDSALYFCASSPSGYSGANVLTFGAGSRLTVL.

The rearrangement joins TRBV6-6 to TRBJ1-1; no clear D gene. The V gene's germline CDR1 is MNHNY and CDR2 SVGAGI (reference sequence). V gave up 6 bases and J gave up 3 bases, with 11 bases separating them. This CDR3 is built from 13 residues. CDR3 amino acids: CASSLSEYTEAFF. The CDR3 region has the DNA TGTGCCAGCAGCTTGTCAGAGTACACTGAAGCTTTCTTT.

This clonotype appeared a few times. Written as DNA, the CDR3 is TGCGCCAGCAGCTTGGGACTAGTACAGGGGGCCGAATCACCCCTCCACTTT. It specifies CASSLGLVQGAESPLHF. This chain connects TRBV5-1 to TRBJ1-6, with 9 bases identical to TRBD1. Germline loops: CDR1 SGHRS, CDR2 YFSETQ. V shed 0 bases, J shed 10 bases, and the junction held 11 bases outside the gene matches. CDR3 size: 17 residues.

The DNA for the CDR3 is TGTGCCAGCAGCTTAGCCCCCTTACGACGCGGACTAGCGAAGCACTACGAGCAGTACTTC. Amino acids: CASSLAPLRRGLAKHYEQYF. This chain links TRBV7-2 with TRBJ2-7; 9 positions agree with TRBD2. Per germline, CDR1 SGHTA and CDR2 FQGNSA. The CDR3 totals 20 residues. Trimming took 0 bases from V and 3 from J; bases not matched to a gene: 18.

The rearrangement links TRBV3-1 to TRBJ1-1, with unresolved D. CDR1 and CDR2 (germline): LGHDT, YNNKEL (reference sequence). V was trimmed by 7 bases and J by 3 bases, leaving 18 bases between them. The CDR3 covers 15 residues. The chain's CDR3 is CASKRLHEQYTEAFF. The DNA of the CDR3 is TGTGCCAGCAAAAGACTACATGAACAATACACTGAAGCTTTCTTT.

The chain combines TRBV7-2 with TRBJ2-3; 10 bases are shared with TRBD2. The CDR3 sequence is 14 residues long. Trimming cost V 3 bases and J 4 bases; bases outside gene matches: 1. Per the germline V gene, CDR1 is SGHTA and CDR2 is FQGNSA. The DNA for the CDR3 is TGTGCCAGCAGCTTGACTAGCGGGCCAGATACGCAGTATTTT. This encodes CASSLTSGPDTQYF.

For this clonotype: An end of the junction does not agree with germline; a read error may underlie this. The CDR3 nucleotides are TGTGCCGTCAGGGGTGGCACTGAAGCTTTCTTT. This gives the protein CAVRGGTEAFF. The genes are TRBV10-3 and TRBJ1-1, with D perhaps TRBD1 (6 bases). Germline CDR1 is ENHRY and CDR2 is SYGVKD. This CDR3 spans 11 amino acids.

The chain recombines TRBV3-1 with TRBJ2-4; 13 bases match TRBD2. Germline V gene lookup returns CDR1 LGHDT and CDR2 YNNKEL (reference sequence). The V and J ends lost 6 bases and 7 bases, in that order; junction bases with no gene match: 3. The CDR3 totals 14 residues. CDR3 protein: CASRGTSGNNIQYF. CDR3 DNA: TGTGCCAGCAGAGGGACTAGCGGGAATAACATTCAGTACTTC. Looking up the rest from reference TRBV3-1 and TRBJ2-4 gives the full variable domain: DTAVSQTPKYLVTQMGNDKSIKCEQNLGHDTMYWYKQDSKKFLKIMFSYNNKELIINETVPNRFSPKSPDKAHLNLHINSLELGDSAVYFCASRGTSGNNIQYFGAGTRLSVL.

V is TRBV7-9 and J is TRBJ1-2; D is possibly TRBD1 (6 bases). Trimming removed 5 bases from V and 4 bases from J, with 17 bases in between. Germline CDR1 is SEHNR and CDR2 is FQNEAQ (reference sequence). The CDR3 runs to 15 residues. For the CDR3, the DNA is TGTGCCAGCAGCCCAGGACAGAGCGAGGGCTATGGCTACACCTTC. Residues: CASSPGQSEGYGYTF.

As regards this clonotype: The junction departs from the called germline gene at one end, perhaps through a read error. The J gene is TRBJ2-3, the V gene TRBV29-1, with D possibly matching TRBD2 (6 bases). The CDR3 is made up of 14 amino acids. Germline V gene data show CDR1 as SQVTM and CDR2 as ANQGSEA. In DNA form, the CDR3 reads TGCAGCGTTGAAGACGGGAGAGGAACAGATAGGCAGTATTTT. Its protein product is CSVEDGRGTDRQYF.

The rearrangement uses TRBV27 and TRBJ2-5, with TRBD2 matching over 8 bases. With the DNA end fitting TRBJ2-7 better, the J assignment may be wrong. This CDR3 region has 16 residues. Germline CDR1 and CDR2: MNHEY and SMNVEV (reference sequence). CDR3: CASSSQLAEYSYEQYF. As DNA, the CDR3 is TGTGCCAGCAGTTCCCAACTAGCGGAATACTCCTACGAGCAGTACTTC.

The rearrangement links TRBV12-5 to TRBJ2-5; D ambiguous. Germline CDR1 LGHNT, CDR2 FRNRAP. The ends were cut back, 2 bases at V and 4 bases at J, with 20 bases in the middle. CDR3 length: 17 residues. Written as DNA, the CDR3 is TGTGCTAGTGGTTTGCCCTTACTCGGGCGGAAGCCAGAGACCCAGTACTTC. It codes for CASGLPLLGRKPETQYF.

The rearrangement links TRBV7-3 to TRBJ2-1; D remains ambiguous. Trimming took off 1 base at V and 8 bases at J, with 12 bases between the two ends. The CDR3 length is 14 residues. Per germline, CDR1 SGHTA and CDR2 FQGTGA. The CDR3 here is CASSLMGSADEQFF. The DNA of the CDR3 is TGTGCCAGCAGCTTAATGGGGTCCGCGGATGAGCAGTTCTTC.

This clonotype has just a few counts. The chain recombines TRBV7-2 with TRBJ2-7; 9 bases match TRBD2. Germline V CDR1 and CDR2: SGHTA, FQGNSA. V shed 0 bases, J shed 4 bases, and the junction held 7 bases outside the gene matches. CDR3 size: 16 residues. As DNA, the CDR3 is TGTGCCAGCAGCTTAGCTAGCGGGAGTACATTATACGAGCAGTACTTC. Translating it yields CASSLASGSTLYEQYF.